These T cell receptor beta chains were read from a single sample in a study of control samples from healthy donors and cancer patients. The table came from immunoSEQ multiplex PCR; TCRdb's copy has only in-frame clones and leaves some out. This sample has 130,000 or so clones, with approximately 91% found just once. Input material: blood. These receptors were collected from a man in his forties or fifties in good health. The CDR3 runs from the conserved cysteine through the conserved F or W. A D gene is named only where the DNA matches it firmly. Size values are once, few and many counts, or a class for expanded clones, and some rows have none.

abundance,d_gene,v_gene,j_gene,CDR3aa,CDR3nt
once,TRBD1,TRBV7-9,TRBJ1-2,CASSLTGGDGYTF,TGTGCCAGCAGCCTGACAGGGGGCGATGGCTACACCTTC
NA,NA,TRBV10-3,TRBJ2-7,CAISEGVVVNEQYF,TGTGCCATCAGTGAGGGGGTTGTCGTTAACGAGCAGTACTTC
NA,NA,TRBV24-1,TRBJ1-5,CATLLENGTGNQFNQPQHF,TGTGCCACCCTCCTTGAAAACGGTACAGGAAACCAATTCAATCAGCCCCAGCATTTT
NA,NA,TRBV7-2,TRBJ1-1,CASSPPAFEAFF,TGTGCCAGCAGCCCACCCGCTTTCGAAGCTTTCTTT
medium-sized,NA,TRBV10-3,TRBJ1-5,CAISWSYSNQPQHF,TGTGCCATCAGTTGGTCTTATAGCAATCAGCCCCAGCATTTT
NA,NA,TRBV6-5,TRBJ2-7,CASRKQGYEQYF,TGTGCCAGCAGGAAACAGGGCTACGAGCAGTACTTC
once,TRBD1,TRBV5-1,TRBJ2-3,CASSLFDRGLDTQYF,TGCGCCAGCAGCTTGTTCGACAGGGGGCTTGATACGCAGTATTTT
NA,NA,TRBV11-2,TRBJ1-1,CASSLLSVDTEAFF,TGTGCCAGCAGCTTACTTTCGGTGGACACTGAAGCTTTCTTT
NA,NA,TRBV10-2,TRBJ1-1,CASSDSYTEAFF,TGCGCCAGCAGTGACAGTTACACTGAAGCTTTCTTT
few,TRBD1,TRBV28,TRBJ1-1,CASSPRQGPTEAFF,TGTGCCAGCAGCCCAAGACAGGGCCCCACTGAAGCTTTCTTT
NA,TRBD1,TRBV6-6,TRBJ1-6,CASSYPTDRVDSPLHF,TGTGCCAGCAGTTACCCCACGGACAGGGTGGATTCACCCCTCCACTTT
NA,TRBD2,TRBV4-2,TRBJ2-7,CASSQAHSGGTYEQYF,TGTGCCAGCAGCCAAGCCCATAGCGGGGGGACCTACGAGCAGTACTTC
NA,NA,TRBV30,TRBJ1-3,CAWTADRTGNTIYF,TGTGCCTGGACCGCGGACCGAACTGGAAACACCATATATTTT
NA,NA,TRBV13,TRBJ1-1,CASSLGRWNTEAFF,TGTGCCAGCAGCTTAGGTAGGTGGAACACTGAAGCTTTCTTT
NA,NA,TRBV9,TRBJ2-5,CASSVSRAQETQYF,TGTGCCAGCAGCGTCTCAAGGGCCCAAGAGACCCAGTACTTC
once,NA,TRBV30,TRBJ1-1,CAWSHGRMNTEAFF,TGTGCCTGGAGCCACGGCCGGATGAACACTGAAGCTTTCTTT
NA,NA,TRBV6-1,TRBJ2-4,CASSEVFGAIAKNIQYF,TGTGCCAGCAGTGAAGTGTTTGGGGCCATAGCCAAAAACATTCAGTACTTC
NA,TRBD1,TRBV5-1,TRBJ1-4,CASSKTGENEKLFF,TGCGCCAGCAGCAAGACAGGGGAGAATGAAAAACTGTTTTTT
NA,TRBD1,TRBV18,TRBJ2-7,CASSPPGQGGYEQYF,TGTGCCAGCTCACCACCGGGACAGGGGGGCTACGAGCAGTACTTC
NA,NA,TRBV12-3/TRBV12-4,TRBJ2-5,CASRSQAETQYF,TGTGCCAGCAGATCCCAGGCGGAGACCCAGTACTTC
NA,TRBD1,TRBV2,TRBJ1-2,CASSAPGQGGGYTF,TGTGCCAGCAGTGCCCCGGGACAGGGGGGGGGCTACACCTTC
NA,TRBD1,TRBV6-5,TRBJ2-3,CASSYSTGQGMDTQYF,TGTGCCAGCAGTTACTCCACGGGACAGGGGATGGATACGCAGTATTTT
NA,NA,TRBV5-1,TRBJ2-2,CASAPGTVHTGELFF,TGCGCCAGCGCCCCAGGGACGGTGCACACCGGGGAGCTGTTTTTT
NA,NA,TRBV30,TRBJ1-6,CAWSQGGNSPLHF,TGTGCCTGGTCTCAGGGCGGGAATTCACCCCTCCACTTT